This TCR beta chain was sequenced for a study of shared clonotypes between healthy human individuals. On this clone: Its target is not known.

Study-wide results and limits: Sorted-subset sequencing, rarefaction showed, was incomplete despite large depth. As a rule, naive subsets had a larger estimated richness than memory subsets. Sharing across several donors was seen in 4% to 5% of naive CD4 clonotypes.

This CDR3 has 14 residues. V was shortened by 5 bases and J by 2 bases, with 13 bases between the two germline ends. CDR1 SGHTA and CDR2 FQGNSA come from the germline V gene. CD45RO negativity and positive selection for CCR7 defined naive CD8 cells, a population that excluded terminally differentiated effector memory CD45RA+ cells. How the authors handled the data: Quality scores were absent from the junction-only immunoSEQ sequences, so filtering differed. The method was immunoSEQ multiplex PCR; TCRdb's version includes in-frame clones alone and lacks a portion of them. V, J and clone size reflect that table, while D and trimming were determined from the DNA. Of about 680,000 clones in the sample, around 92% were seen once.

This chain uses TRBV7-2 with TRBJ2-7; unclear D gene. Sequencing used naive CD8+ T cells sorted from blood. The source is a man aged 25 to 45 in good health. CDR3 sequence: CASSGVAYPYEQYF. As DNA, the CDR3 is TGTGCCAGCAGCGGGGTCGCGTACCCCTACGAGCAGTACTTC. The complete variable domain, with remaining parts taken from reference TRBV7-2 and TRBJ2-7, reads GAGVSQSPSNKVTEKGKDVELRCDPISGHTALYWYRQSLGQGLEFLIYFQGNSAPDKSGLPSDRFSAERTGGSVSTLTIQRTQQEDSAVYLCASSGVAYPYEQYFGPGTRLTVT.